These T cell receptor beta chains were read from a single sample in a study of STAT3 mutations in large granular lymphocyte leukemia. Assay: immunoSEQ multiplex PCR; the TCRdb copy retains only in-frame clones and omits some. The sample carries tens of thousands of clones, nearly 90% recorded once. Input material: PBMCs. Receptors originate from a human donor with T large granular lymphocyte leukemia. Some clones in this sample may be carry-over from other donors' samples. The CDR3 runs from the conserved cysteine through the conserved F or W. D genes are given only for firm matches. Clone size appears in some rows only: once, few, many, or a class for an expanded clone.

CDR3aa: CAWSRDRAFNTEAFF; CDR3nt: TGTGCCTGGAGTCGTGACAGGGCCTTTAACACTGAAGCTTTCTTT; abundance: -; v_gene: TRBV30; j_gene: TRBJ1-1; d_gene: TRBD1
CDR3aa: CSAWDHRQGNEQFF; CDR3nt: TGCAGCGCCTGGGACCATCGTCAAGGCAATGAGCAGTTCTTC; abundance: -; v_gene: TRBV29-1; j_gene: TRBJ2-1; d_gene: -
CDR3aa: CASSQTAPGRGAEAFF; CDR3nt: TGTGCCAGCAGCCAGACCGCACCGGGGCGGGGGGCTGAAGCTTTCTTT; abundance: -; v_gene: TRBV4-2; j_gene: TRBJ1-1; d_gene: -
CDR3aa: CASSFREEINYGYTF; CDR3nt: TGTGCCAGTAGTTTCCGGGAGGAGATAAACTATGGCTACACCTTC; abundance: -; v_gene: TRBV19; j_gene: TRBJ1-2; d_gene: -
CDR3aa: CASSLRQGTEKLFF; CDR3nt: TGTGCCAGCAGCTTGCGACAGGGGACGGAAAAACTGTTTTTT; abundance: once; v_gene: TRBV7-9; j_gene: TRBJ1-4; d_gene: TRBD1
CDR3aa: CASSQVGVTEAFF; CDR3nt: TGCGCCAGCAGCCAAGTAGGGGTGACTGAAGCTTTCTTT; abundance: -; v_gene: TRBV4-3; j_gene: TRBJ1-1; d_gene: -
CDR3aa: CASSFHDRGGANVLTF; CDR3nt: TGCGCCAGCAGCTTTCACGACAGGGGGGGGGCCAACGTCCTGACTTTC; abundance: -; v_gene: TRBV5-1; j_gene: TRBJ2-6; d_gene: TRBD1
CDR3aa: CASSLGTASNQPQHF; CDR3nt: TGTGCCAGCAGCTTAGGTACAGCGAGCAATCAGCCCCAGCATTTT; abundance: once; v_gene: TRBV7-2; j_gene: TRBJ1-5; d_gene: -
CDR3aa: CASSSPGGQGTDTQYF; CDR3nt: TGTGCCAGCAGCAGCCCGGGGGGCCAGGGGACAGATACGCAGTATTTT; abundance: -; v_gene: TRBV7-9; j_gene: TRBJ2-3; d_gene: -
CDR3aa: CASSLTSLAGDTQYF; CDR3nt: TGTGCCAGCAGTTTAACCTCTCTAGCTGGAGATACGCAGTATTTT; abundance: -; v_gene: TRBV27; j_gene: TRBJ2-3; d_gene: -
CDR3aa: CASSLAGEQYF; CDR3nt: TGCGCCAGCAGCTTGGCGGGAGAGCAGTACTTC; abundance: few; v_gene: TRBV5-1; j_gene: TRBJ2-7; d_gene: -
CDR3aa: CASSEAQETQYF; CDR3nt: TGTGCCAGCAGTGAGGCCCAAGAGACCCAGTACTTC; abundance: few; v_gene: TRBV2; j_gene: TRBJ2-5; d_gene: -
CDR3aa: CASSLEGKSNQPQHF; CDR3nt: TGTGCCAGCAGCTTAGAGGGAAAGAGCAATCAGCCCCAGCATTTT; abundance: -; v_gene: TRBV11-2; j_gene: TRBJ1-5; d_gene: -
CDR3aa: CAQSGGVVDTQYF; CDR3nt: TGTGCCCAAAGCGGGGGGGTGGTAGATACGCAGTATTTT; abundance: -; v_gene: TRBV30; j_gene: TRBJ2-3; d_gene: TRBD2
CDR3aa: CASSLNSEGELFF; CDR3nt: TGTGCCAGCTCACTTAACTCCGAGGGGGAGCTGTTTTTT; abundance: -; v_gene: TRBV18; j_gene: TRBJ2-2; d_gene: -
CDR3aa: CASSDPTPLQGGAKTQYF; CDR3nt: TGTGCCAGCAGTGATCCAACCCCTCTTCAAGGGGGCGCCAAGACCCAGTACTTC; abundance: -; v_gene: TRBV28; j_gene: TRBJ2-5; d_gene: TRBD1
CDR3aa: CASSPRIQNRETQYF; CDR3nt: TGCGCCAGCAGCCCCCGGATCCAGAACCGAGAGACCCAGTACTTC; abundance: -; v_gene: TRBV5-1; j_gene: TRBJ2-5; d_gene: -
CDR3aa: CAISVSSLPTVETLHF; CDR3nt: TGTGCCATCAGTGTGTCAAGCCTCCCGACAGTCGAGACCCTCCACTTT; abundance: -; v_gene: TRBV10-3; j_gene: TRBJ1-6; d_gene: -
CDR3aa: CASSPGEIRGGYTF; CDR3nt: TGTGCCAGCAGTCCAGGGGAGATTAGAGGTGGCTACACCTTC; abundance: once; v_gene: TRBV27; j_gene: TRBJ1-2; d_gene: -
CDR3aa: CASSAGSAWAGELFF; CDR3nt: TGTGCCAGCAGCGCCGGATCCGCCTGGGCCGGGGAGCTGTTTTTT; abundance: -; v_gene: TRBV11-2; j_gene: TRBJ2-2; d_gene: -
CDR3aa: CASRDFGSTQETQYF; CDR3nt: TGTGCCAGCAGAGACTTCGGGAGCACACAAGAGACCCAGTACTTC; abundance: -; v_gene: TRBV2; j_gene: TRBJ2-5; d_gene: -
CDR3aa: CASSKWLNRGGKKNTEAFF; CDR3nt: TGTGCCAGCAGCAAATGGTTGAACAGGGGAGGGAAAAAGAACACTGAAGCTTTCTTT; abundance: few; v_gene: TRBV21-1; j_gene: TRBJ1-1; d_gene: -
CDR3aa: CASSFGPGYTF; CDR3nt: TGTGCCAGCAGCTTCGGGCCTGGCTACACCTTC; abundance: -; v_gene: TRBV5-6; j_gene: TRBJ1-2; d_gene: -
CDR3aa: CASTYSGANVLTF; CDR3nt: TGTGCCAGTACCTACTCTGGGGCCAACGTCCTGACTTTC; abundance: -; v_gene: TRBV19; j_gene: TRBJ2-6; d_gene: -
CDR3aa: CASSPLGADNEQFF; CDR3nt: TGTGCCAGCAGCCCCCTGGGGGCGGACAATGAGCAGTTCTTC; abundance: -; v_gene: TRBV14; j_gene: TRBJ2-1; d_gene: -
CDR3aa: CASSLVRGGTGELFF; CDR3nt: TGCGCCAGCAGCTTGGTTAGGGGAGGCACCGGGGAGCTGTTTTTT; abundance: -; v_gene: TRBV5-1; j_gene: TRBJ2-2; d_gene: -
CDR3aa: CSAPRRNEQFF; CDR3nt: TGCAGCGCGCCCCGGCGCAATGAGCAGTTCTTC; abundance: few; v_gene: TRBV29-1; j_gene: TRBJ2-1; d_gene: -
CDR3aa: CASSQVTSGGGGEQFF; CDR3nt: TGTGCCAGCAGCCAAGTGACTAGCGGGGGGGGTGGTGAGCAGTTCTTC; abundance: -; v_gene: TRBV4-2; j_gene: TRBJ2-1; d_gene: TRBD2